The T cell receptor (beta chain) described here comes from a study of control samples from healthy donors and cancer patients. CDR3 length equals 16 residues. Germline CDR1 SGHNT, CDR2 YYREEE (reference sequence). Trimming shortened V by 4 bases and J by 5 bases, and 18 bases separated the two germline ends. Produced via immunoSEQ multiplex PCR; TCRdb's table is partial and in-frame only. The sample contains some 96,000 clones, approximately 95% of which appear only once. This receptor was identified in a man aged 18 to 30 in good health. The chain employs TRBV5-4 and TRBJ1-4, with a tentative D call TRBD1 (5 bases). Sample: blood. Written as DNA, the CDR3 is TGTGCCAGCAGCACCTTGGCAGGGAAGACGAATGAAAAACTGTTTTTT. Residues: CASSTLAGKTNEKLFF.